This T cell receptor beta chain was captured in a study of T cell responses to AZD1222 COVID-19 vaccine. Study-level information: Some second doses came at about 4 weeks and others at about 12 weeks; these were pooled.

Only in-frame clones appear in the TCRdb table, and some are missing; sequencing was by immunoSEQ multiplex PCR. The sample lists tens of thousands of clones, approximately 90% occurring once. This sequence was found in an adult in good health. This material consisted of peripheral blood, taken on day 0 of AZD1222 vaccination.

DNA for the CDR3: TGTGCCAGCAGCTTGACGGGGGCAAATCAGCCCCAGCATTTT. Translated, it gives CASSLTGANQPQHF. V gene TRBV5-5 combines with J gene TRBJ1-5, with D possibly matching TRBD1 (6 bases). Germline loops: CDR1 SGHKS, CDR2 YYEKEE (reference sequence). The CDR3 is 14 amino acids. V was pared by 1 base and J by 4 bases, with 9 bases between. The full variable domain, its missing parts supplied by reference TRBV5-5 and TRBJ1-5, is DAGVTQSPTHLIKTRGQQVTLRCSPISGHKSVSWYQQVLGQGPQFIFQYYEKEERGRGNFPDRFSARQFPNYSSELNVNALLLGDSALYLCASSLTGANQPQHFGDGTRLSIL.